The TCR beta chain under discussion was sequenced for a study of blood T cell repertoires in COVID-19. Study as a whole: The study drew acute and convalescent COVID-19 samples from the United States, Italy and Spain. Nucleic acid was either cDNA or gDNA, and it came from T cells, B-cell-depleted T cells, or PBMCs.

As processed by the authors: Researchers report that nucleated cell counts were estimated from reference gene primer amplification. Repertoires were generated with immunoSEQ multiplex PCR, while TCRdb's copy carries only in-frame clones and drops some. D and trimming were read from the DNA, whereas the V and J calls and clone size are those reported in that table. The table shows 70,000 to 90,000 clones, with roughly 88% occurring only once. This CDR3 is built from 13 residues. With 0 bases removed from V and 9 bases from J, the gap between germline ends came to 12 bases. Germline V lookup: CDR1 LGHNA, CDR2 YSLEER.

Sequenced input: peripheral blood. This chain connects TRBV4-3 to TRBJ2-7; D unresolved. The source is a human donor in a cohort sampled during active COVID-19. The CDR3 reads CASSQDGGSRQYF. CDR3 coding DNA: TGCGCCAGCAGCCAAGATGGTGGCAGTCGGCAGTACTTC.